The present entry profiles one T cell receptor beta chain with its context. Profiling relied on immunoSEQ multiplex PCR, and the TCRdb table lists in-frame clones only, not all of them. The repertoire holds about 360,000 clones, around 87% seen once, with 1.5% to 2% in the top ten. Ages ranged from about 18 to 89 years, with residence in around 24 US areas. Self-reported history from a screening survey and questionnaire set each donor's cohort. The data were obtained in a study of blood T cell repertoires in COVID-19. Background on the study: From T cells, B-cell-depleted T cells, or PBMCs came the material, which was cDNA or gDNA.

V shed 4 bases and J shed 0 bases, with 6 bases lying between them. The CDR3 is made up of 13 amino acids. The germline V gene has CDR1 MDHEN and CDR2 SYDVKM. The sample taken for sequencing was PBMCs or T cells enriched from blood (not recorded which). The chain recombines TRBV28 with TRBJ1-2; D uncertain. This clonotype was obtained from a man between 40 and 49 years old in a cohort exposed to, infected with or recovered from COVID-19 (not recorded which). The CDR3 DNA reads as TGTGCCAGCAGTTACGGTTCTAACTATGGCTACACCTTC. Its translation is CASSYGSNYGYTF.